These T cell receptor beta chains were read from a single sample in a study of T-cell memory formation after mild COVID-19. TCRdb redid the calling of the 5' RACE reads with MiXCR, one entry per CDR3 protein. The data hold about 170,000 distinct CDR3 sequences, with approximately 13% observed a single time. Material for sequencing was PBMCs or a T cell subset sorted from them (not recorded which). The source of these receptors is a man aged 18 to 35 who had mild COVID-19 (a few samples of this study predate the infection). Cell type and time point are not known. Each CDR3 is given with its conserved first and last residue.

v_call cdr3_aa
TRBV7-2 CASSPQALVNTGELFF
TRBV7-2 CASSLSGQNYGYTF
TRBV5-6 CASRFQGAGNTIYF
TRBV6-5 CASRKATYYGYTF
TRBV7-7 CASSSGQATDTQYF
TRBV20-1 CSAPKSGRSYGYTF
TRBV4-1 CASSQVGSYEQYF
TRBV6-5 CASSYIDRGAGYTF
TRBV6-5 CASSYSGSYNSPLHF
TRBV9 CASSEAGANTEAFF
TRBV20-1 CSACEKLFF
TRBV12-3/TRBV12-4 CASSAVAGGSTGELFF
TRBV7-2 CASSATPRARYGYTF
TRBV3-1 CASSHGTGLNSPLHF
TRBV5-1 CASSTSLTDSETQYF
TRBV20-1 CSARGTQETQYF
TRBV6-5 CASSPSRGKNTGELFF
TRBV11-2 CASSFPSGGRLGNEQFF
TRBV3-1 CASSQLDTQYF
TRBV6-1 CASTGSGGANEQFF
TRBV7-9 CASSLVETGETQYF
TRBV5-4 CASSLIVENTEAFF
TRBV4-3 CASSQSWLNSPLHF
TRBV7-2 CASSSERGVMVDEQFF
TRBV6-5 CASSYSTGGLSTDTQYF
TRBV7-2 CASSYDRNTEAFF
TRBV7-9 CASSIWDRTEKLFF
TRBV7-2 CASSLIGVLNTEAFF
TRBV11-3 CASSLDLAKQETQYF
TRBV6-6 CASNGGNTGELFF
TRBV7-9 CASSLAPPDTQYF
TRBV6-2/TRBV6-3 CASSYSGLAGANQETQYF
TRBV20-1 CSAKTLWSNTEAFF
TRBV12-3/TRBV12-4 CASRLDRTEAFF
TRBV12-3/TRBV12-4 CASSQQGNYGYTF
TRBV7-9 CASSLRGTRQGEKLFF
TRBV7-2 CASSLTSGRYTGELFF
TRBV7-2 CASSLVSGGAGETQYF
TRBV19 CASSIRQGAVEQYF
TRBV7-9 CASSFEETDTQYF
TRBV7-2 CASSLAGTYYGYTF
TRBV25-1 CASSRQGAAFF
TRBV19 CASSVLTGLHEQFF
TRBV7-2 CASGLGPLQDTQYF
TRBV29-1 CSVEVRQGGAYEQYF
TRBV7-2 CASRGRGGFNEQFF
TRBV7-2 CASSHPIIRRRSYNEQFF
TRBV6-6 CASSYFPDSPLHF
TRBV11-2 CASSLAPQWLGETQYF
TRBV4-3 CASSQDRGQGAPPTDTQYF
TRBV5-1 CASSIGQGSGTIYF
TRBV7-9 CASSRDRGKQYF
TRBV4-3 CASSQVQGPNTEAFF
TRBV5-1 CASSEGLAGTDTQYF
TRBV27 CASSFTPPGTPLHF
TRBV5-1 CASSLESLDFSPLHF
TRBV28 CASRPGTAADLGQPQHF